These 26 T cell receptor beta chains came from one sample sequenced in a study of T cell changes during pregnancy in multiple sclerosis. Measured with immunoSEQ multiplex PCR; TCRdb has only the in-frame clones, and not every one. The data hold roughly 46,000 clones, with 92% observed a single time. The specimen comprised peripheral blood, sampled in the third trimester of pregnancy. The receptors originated from a female donor with multiple sclerosis, enrolled in a pregnancy study.

J is TRBJ2-3 and V is TRBV7-9, with 9 bases lining up with TRBD2. The V gene end was trimmed by 4 bases and the J gene end by 0 bases; junction bases not matched to a gene: 14. Per the germline V gene, CDR1 is SEHNR and CDR2 is FQNEAQ (reference sequence). The CDR3 runs 19 residues. CDR3 amino acids: CASSSPQQAGGRSTDTQYF. The CDR3 nucleotides read TGTGCCAGCAGCTCCCCCCAACAAGCGGGAGGTAGAAGCACAGATACGCAGTATTTT.

V usage is TRBV4-3 and J usage is TRBJ1-5; 8 nucleotides align to TRBD1. This CDR3 comprises 18 residues. Losses at the gene ends were 1 base for V and 3 bases for J; bases not matched to a gene: 11. Germline CDR1 reads LGHNA; CDR2 reads YSLEER. CDR3 in amino acids: CASSQAIGDRGDNQPQHF. In DNA form, the CDR3 reads TGCGCCAGCAGCCAAGCCATAGGTGACAGGGGAGACAATCAGCCCCAGCATTTT.

There are a few counts of this clone. The chain is built from TRBV2 and TRBJ1-5; possibly TRBD1 for D (6 bases). Trimming shortened V by 6 bases and J by 3 bases, and 12 bases separated the two germline ends. CDR3 length equals 14 residues. CDR1 is SNHLY and CDR2 is FYNNEI in the germline V gene. The CDR3 protein is CASSKDSNNQPQHF. The CDR3 bases are TGTGCCAGCAGCAAGGACAGCAACAATCAGCCCCAGCATTTT.

This chain joins TRBV9 and TRBJ2-4; TRBD2 might be the D (5 bases). There are 14 residues in the CDR3. V gave up 0 bases and J gave up 9 bases, with 13 bases separating them. Germline V gives CDR1 SGDLS, CDR2 YYNGEE. CDR3 DNA sequence: TGTGCCAGCAGCGTAGCTACAGCGGCGGCCATTCAGTACTTC. Its protein is CASSVATAAAIQYF.

The V call is TRBV7-2, the J call TRBJ2-5, with D perhaps matching TRBD2 (6 bases). V gave up 1 base and J gave up 5 bases, with 11 bases separating them. In germline, CDR1 is SGHTA, CDR2 FQGNSA. The CDR3 runs 14 residues. CDR3 in amino acids: CASSLGGTRETQYF. The CDR3 coding sequence is TGTGCCAGCAGCTTAGGGGGGACTCGTGAGACCCAGTACTTC. Full variable domain (missing parts from reference TRBV7-2 and TRBJ2-5): GAGVSQSPSNKVTEKGKDVELRCDPISGHTALYWYRQSLGQGLEFLIYFQGNSAPDKSGLPSDRFSAERTGGSVSTLTIQRTQQEDSAVYLCASSLGGTRETQYFGPGTRLLVL.

The rearrangement links TRBV5-5 to TRBJ1-5; TRBD1 matches at 10 bases. V was pared by 4 bases and J by 8 bases, with 3 bases of the junction left unmatched. The germline CDR1 and CDR2 sequences are SGHKS and YYEKEE (reference sequence). The CDR3 has 13 amino acids. The CDR3 sequence is CASSPGQGEPQHF. The CDR3 DNA reads as TGTGCCAGCAGCCCCGGACAGGGGGAGCCCCAGCATTTT. The entire variable domain, with the rest obtained from reference TRBV5-5 and TRBJ1-5, is as follows: DAGVTQSPTHLIKTRGQQVTLRCSPISGHKSVSWYQQVLGQGPQFIFQYYEKEERGRGNFPDRFSARQFPNYSSELNVNALLLGDSALYLCASSPGQGEPQHFGDGTRLSIL.

The rearrangement joins TRBV7-9 to TRBJ2-5, with a possible D match to TRBD2 (6 bases). Germline CDR1 SEHNR, CDR2 FQNEAQ (reference sequence). The CDR3 has 17 residues. V lost 1 base to trimming and J lost 5 bases, with 20 bases between them. CDR3: CASSLDFSGKSQETQYF. The CDR3 coding sequence is TGTGCCAGCAGCTTAGACTTTAGCGGCAAGAGCCAGGAGACCCAGTACTTC.

This clone has a single count. The chain recombines TRBV5-1 with TRBJ2-1; 11 positions match TRBD2. The germline V gene has CDR1 SGHRS and CDR2 YFSETQ. The CDR3 consists of 15 residues. V was pared by 1 base and J by 6 bases, with 3 bases of the junction left unmatched. Here the CDR3 reads CASSLHGTSGNEQFF. In DNA form, the CDR3 reads TGCGCCAGCAGCTTGCACGGGACTAGCGGCAATGAGCAGTTCTTC. Together with reference TRBV5-1 and TRBJ2-1, the CDR3 gives the full variable domain: KAGVTQTPRYLIKTRGQQVTLSCSPISGHRSVSWYQQTPGQGLQFLFEYFSETQRNKGNFPGRFSGRQFSNSRSEMNVSTLELGDSALYLCASSLHGTSGNEQFFGPGTRLTVL.

This clone was observed once. The V call is TRBV18, the J call TRBJ1-2; 9 nucleotides align to TRBD1. The CDR3 runs 14 residues. Germline lookup yields CDR1 KGHSH and CDR2 LQKENI. J was trimmed by 6 bases and V by 3 bases; bases with no gene match: 5. CDR3 DNA: TGTGCCAGCTCACCCTCGGGACAGGGACATGGCTACACCTTC. Encoded protein: CASSPSGQGHGYTF.

This clone was recorded only once. The chain carries TRBV11-2 and TRBJ2-1; 7 nucleotides match TRBD2. Germline V gene data show CDR1 as SGHAT and CDR2 as FQNNGV. The CDR3 runs 19 residues. The trim removed 0 bases at V and 4 bases at J, leaving 15 bases unmatched. The CDR3 is CASSLEGRVGPSGYNEQFF. In DNA form, the CDR3 reads TGTGCCAGCAGCTTAGAGGGTCGGGTTGGGCCTAGCGGTTACAATGAGCAGTTCTTC.

The chain employs TRBV5-4 and TRBJ2-1; 13 positions match TRBD2. This CDR3 region has 16 residues. V lost 5 bases to trimming and J lost 4 bases; unmatched junction nucleotides: 6. Germline CDR1 is SGHNT and CDR2 is YYREEE (reference sequence). The CDR3 sequence: CASSRTSGSWYNEQFF. Here the CDR3 DNA reads TGTGCCAGCAGTAGGACTAGCGGGAGTTGGTACAATGAGCAGTTCTTC.

The J gene is TRBJ1-1, the V gene TRBV2; D uncertain. CDR3 length equals 12 residues. Trimming took off 6 bases at V and 0 bases at J, with 5 bases between the two ends. Germline CDR1 reads SNHLY; CDR2 reads FYNNEI. In DNA form, the CDR3 reads TGTGCCAGCAGGCTATTGAACACTGAAGCTTTCTTT. Amino acids: CASRLLNTEAFF.

The V call is TRBV7-2, the J call TRBJ2-1; maybe TRBD2 (6 bases). There are 15 residues in the CDR3. In germline, CDR1 is SGHTA, CDR2 FQGNSA. V lost 5 bases and J 5 bases, leaving 16 bases between the germline ends. CDR3 loop: CASSLGLARNNEQFF. CDR3 coding DNA: TGTGCCAGCAGCCTCGGCCTAGCGCGTAACAATGAGCAGTTCTTC.

The V call is TRBV7-2, the J call TRBJ2-7; D unclear. Germline values: CDR1 SGHTA, CDR2 FQGNSA. V was clipped by 3 bases and J by 3 bases, with 6 bases between them. The CDR3 runs to 12 residues. DNA of the CDR3: TGTGCCAGCAGCTTCGCCAGCTACGAGCAGTACTTC. Protein product: CASSFASYEQYF.

CDR3 region: CASSPGQEILFDGNTEAFF. In DNA form, the CDR3 reads TGTGCCAGCAGCCCTGGACAGGAAATACTTTTTGATGGGAACACTGAAGCTTTCTTT. The rearrangement joins TRBV28 to TRBJ1-1; 7 bases line up with TRBD1. This CDR3 comprises 19 residues. The V segment lost 6 bases and the J segment 1 base; nucleotides outside the gene matches: 20. Germline V gene data show CDR1 as MDHEN and CDR2 as SYDVKM. Based on the CDR3 plus reference TRBV28 and TRBJ1-1, the full variable domain is DVKVTQSSRYLVKRTGEKVFLECVQDMDHENMFWYRQDPGLGLRLIYFSYDVKMKEKGDIPEGYSVSREKKERFSLILESASTNQTSMYLCASSPGQEILFDGNTEAFFGQGTRLTVV.

This chain connects TRBV10-3 to TRBJ1-2, with 7 bases that match TRBD1. The CDR3 contains 18 residues. Germline CDR1 is ENHRY and CDR2 is SYGVKD. V lost 6 bases to trimming and J lost 3 bases; unmatched junction nucleotides: 19. CDR3 loop: CAISRQGQSSSRDYGYTF. CDR3 coding DNA: TGTGCCATCAGCAGACAGGGACAGTCCTCTAGTAGGGACTATGGCTACACCTTC.

The V and J genes are TRBV15 and TRBJ2-1; TRBD2 aligns across 10 bases. The CDR3 totals 17 residues. V was clipped by 0 bases and J by 12 bases; unmatched bases: 14. The germline CDR1 and CDR2 sequences are LNHNV and YYDKDF (reference sequence). The CDR3 reads CATSRDTSAGGPIGQFF. The CDR3 coding sequence is TGTGCCACCAGCAGAGATACATCAGCGGGAGGGCCTATAGGGCAGTTCTTC.

The chain links TRBV19 to TRBJ2-7; possible D gene TRBD2, 6 bases. CDR1 is LNHDA, CDR2 SQIVND, per germline (reference sequence). Trimming stripped 8 bases from V and 7 bases from J, with 27 bases between. CDR3 size: 16 residues. CDR3 amino acids: CASSRYTGRRVGEQYF. The CDR3 DNA sequence: TGTGCCAGTTCCCGATATACCGGGAGAAGGGTTGGGGAGCAGTACTTC.

In nucleotides, the CDR3 is TGTGCCAGCAGCTTGACACCCCCTGGGACCGGGGAGCTGTTTTTT. Protein: CASSLTPPGTGELFF. The chain uses TRBV13 and TRBJ2-2; D not certain. The CDR3 loop spans 15 amino acids. Trimming left V 3 bases short and J 5 bases short, with 13 bases between. The germline gives CDR1 PRHDT, CDR2 FYEKMQ (reference sequence).

This clone was seen only once. This sequence joins TRBV7-2 and TRBJ1-6, with TRBD1 as a possible D gene (5 bases). Between the trimmed V and J ends, which lost 5 bases and 7 bases, there was a span of 15 bases. The CDR3 consists of 15 residues. Germline V CDR1 and CDR2: SGHTA, FQGNSA. CDR3 DNA: TGTGCCAGCAGCACCGGATCGGGGGAAAATTCACCCCTCCACTTT. Translating gives CASSTGSGENSPLHF.

The chain combines TRBV5-1 with TRBJ2-1; 8 nucleotides match TRBD2. The CDR3 consists of 16 residues. V shed 0 bases, J shed 1 base, and the junction held 3 bases outside the gene matches. The germline CDR1 and CDR2 sequences are SGHRS and YFSETQ. The CDR3 reads CASSLGSGTSYNEQFF. The CDR3 DNA reads as TGCGCCAGCAGCTTGGGTAGCGGGACTTCCTACAATGAGCAGTTCTTC.

This chain links TRBV14 with TRBJ2-3; TRBD1 aligns across 8 bases. Germline V gene data show CDR1 as SGHDN and CDR2 as FVKESK. The V segment lost 2 bases and the J segment 2 bases; nucleotides outside the gene matches: 9. This CDR3 spans 17 amino acids. The CDR3 DNA follows: TGTGCCAGCAGCCAACGCACGCGACAGGGGTCCACAGATACGCAGTATTTT. Its protein product is CASSQRTRQGSTDTQYF.

The chain links TRBV27 to TRBJ1-5; 10 bases are a match to TRBD1. The CDR3 is made up of 17 amino acids. Germline V lookup: CDR1 MNHEY, CDR2 SMNVEV (reference sequence). V shed 4 bases, J shed 4 bases, and the junction held 10 bases outside the gene matches. CDR3 region: CASSSNRDRGGNQPQHF. The CDR3 DNA reads as TGTGCCAGCAGTTCCAACCGGGACAGGGGTGGGAATCAGCCCCAGCATTTT.

The CDR3 nucleotides read TGTGCCAGCAGCTTGTTCGTACGGGAGGTGGGCACCGGGGAGCTGTTTTTT. Residues: CASSLFVREVGTGELFF. The chain joins TRBV7-6 to TRBJ2-2; TRBD2 matches at 7 bases. The CDR3 runs to 17 residues. V dropped 3 bases and J dropped 4; count of bases not matched to a gene: 11. CDR1 SGHVS and CDR2 FNYEAQ come from the germline V gene.

The V and J genes are TRBV5-6 and TRBJ1-2; TRBD1 agrees at 7 bases. This CDR3 has 15 residues. After removal of 6 bases from V and 8 bases from J, the junction contained 16 bases not matched to a gene. Germline lookup yields CDR1 SGHDT and CDR2 YYEEEE. CDR3 in amino acids: CASTQGDRDLKGYTF. DNA for the CDR3: TGTGCCAGCACCCAAGGAGACAGGGATTTAAAGGGCTACACCTTC.

The CDR3 DNA follows: TGTGCCAGCTCATCGAGCTCCTACGAGCAGTACTTC. Translating it yields CASSSSSYEQYF. The V and J genes are TRBV18 and TRBJ2-7; D is unresolved. Per germline, CDR1 KGHSH and CDR2 LQKENI. The CDR3 runs to 12 residues. Deletions cut 5 bases from V and 0 bases from J, with 5 bases between.